The 25 T cell receptor beta chains below all came from one sample that was sequenced in a study of blood T cell repertoires in COVID-19. Profiled with immunoSEQ multiplex PCR; TCRdb holds only in-frame clones, not every one. There are roughly 300,000 clones in the sample; 80% to 90% occur only once, and 3.5% to 4.5% lies in the top ten. Sequenced: PBMCs or T cells enriched from blood (not recorded which). The receptors originated from a man younger than 40 who had recovered from COVID-19.

This sequence joins TRBV7-9 and TRBJ2-2; 8 positions match TRBD1. CDR3 size: 14 residues. CDR1 is SEHNR and CDR2 is FQNEAQ in the germline V gene (reference sequence). Germline trimming cut 5 bases from V and 6 bases from J; bases unmatched to any gene: 5. The CDR3: CASSRAQGAGELFF. DNA of the CDR3: TGTGCCAGCAGCCGCGCACAGGGGGCCGGGGAGCTGTTTTTT.

The chain carries TRBV10-3 and TRBJ1-1; D is uncertain. Trimming took off 6 bases at V and 4 bases at J, with 12 bases between the two ends. This CDR3 has 13 amino acids. Germline CDR1 is ENHRY and CDR2 is SYGVKD. This CDR3 is CAISDSAATEAFF. The CDR3 nucleotides read TGTGCCATCAGCGACTCCGCGGCCACTGAAGCTTTCTTT.

The chain joins TRBV11-1 to TRBJ2-1, with D hard to call. The germline V gene has CDR1 SGHAT and CDR2 FQDESV (reference sequence). The CDR3 loop spans 13 amino acids. V was shortened by 3 bases and J by 2 bases, with 5 bases between the two germline ends. The CDR3 DNA reads as TGTGCCAGCAGCTTGGCTGCCTACAATGAGCAGTTCTTC. It is translated as CASSLAAYNEQFF.

This clone appeared a single time. This chain uses TRBV14 with TRBJ2-3; D not resolved. CDR3 length equals 17 residues. Germline CDR1 SGHDN, CDR2 FVKESK. Trimming pared 4 bases from V and 1 base from J, leaving 18 bases between. CDR3 DNA sequence: TGTGCCAGCAGCCGCCTGACCCTTGAGGTGCGCACAGATACGCAGTATTTT. It yields the protein CASSRLTLEVRTDTQYF.

V is TRBV10-3 and J is TRBJ1-6; 7 bases are shared with TRBD1. V was pared by 3 bases and J by 7 bases, with 6 bases of the junction left unmatched. This CDR3 comprises 15 residues. Germline V lookup: CDR1 ENHRY, CDR2 SYGVKD. In nucleotides, the CDR3 is TGTGCCATCAGTGACGACAGGGTCCCGAATTCACCCCTCCACTTT. It codes for CAISDDRVPNSPLHF.

The chain recombines TRBV11-3 with TRBJ1-2; TRBD1 aligns across 10 bases. The CDR3 totals 13 residues. Germline V gene data show CDR1 as SGHNT and CDR2 as YENEEA. With V trimmed by 6 bases and J by 6 bases, 4 bases remained unmatched. The CDR3 region is CASSTGTGDGYTF. DNA of the CDR3: TGTGCCAGCAGTACCGGGACAGGGGATGGCTACACCTTC.

The rearrangement links TRBV29-1 to TRBJ1-2; D gene unclear. From germline, CDR1 is SQVTM and CDR2 ANQGSEA. V was trimmed by 3 bases and J by 4 bases, leaving 15 bases between them. The CDR3 has 14 residues. The CDR3 DNA is TGCAGCGTTGAGGGTCGACTGGCCCCCTATGGCTACACCTTC. As protein: CSVEGRLAPYGYTF.

V usage is TRBV15 and J usage is TRBJ1-4, with D tentatively TRBD1 (5 bases). Germline lookup yields CDR1 LNHNV and CDR2 YYDKDF (reference sequence). The CDR3 covers 15 residues. The ends were cut back, 3 bases at V and 7 bases at J, with 15 bases in the middle. CDR3 DNA: TGTGCCACCAGCAGTTCCTTAGGGGCTGGTGAAAAACTGTTTTTT. Protein sequence: CATSSSLGAGEKLFF.

This clone appeared once. V and J are TRBV15 and TRBJ1-4, with TRBD1 matching over 9 bases. V trimming: 0 bases; J trimming: 5 bases; junction bases outside the gene matches: 1. The germline CDR1 and CDR2 sequences are LNHNV and YYDKDF (reference sequence). This CDR3 has 15 amino acids. The CDR3 nucleotides are TGTGCCACCAGCAGAGAAGGGACAGGGAATGAAAAACTGTTTTTT. Amino acid sequence: CATSREGTGNEKLFF.

The J gene is TRBJ2-3, the V gene TRBV7-6; 8 bases are a match to TRBD2. Trimming at V came to 4 bases and at J to 2 bases, leaving 5 bases not matched to a gene. This CDR3 spans 15 amino acids. Germline V gene sequence: CDR1 SGHVS, CDR2 FNYEAQ. CDR3 residues: CASSYTGGATDTQYF. The DNA of the CDR3 is TGTGCCAGCAGCTATACCGGGGGGGCCACAGATACGCAGTATTTT. The full variable domain, with the rest looked up from reference TRBV7-6 and TRBJ2-3, is GAGVSQSPRYKVTKRGQDVALRCDPISGHVSLYWYRQALGQGPEFLTYFNYEAQQDKSGLPNDRFSAERPEGSISTLTIQRTEQRDSAMYRCASSYTGGATDTQYFGPGTRLTVL.

This clone has just a few counts. The chain has TRBV28 and TRBJ1-5; the match to TRBD1 covers 7 bases. The CDR3 length is 16 residues. J gave up 2 bases and V 6 bases, and 10 bases lay outside the gene matches. Looked up from germline, CDR1 is MDHEN and CDR2 is SYDVKM. The CDR3 protein is CASRPQIQGGNQPQHF. CDR3 coding DNA: TGTGCCAGCAGACCTCAGATCCAGGGGGGCAATCAGCCCCAGCATTTT.

The chain joins TRBV5-4 to TRBJ2-5; 9 positions agree with TRBD2. The J segment lost 2 bases and the V segment lost 4 bases, leaving 3 bases of the junction unmatched. CDR3 length equals 14 residues. From germline, CDR1 is SGHNT and CDR2 YYREEE (reference sequence). CDR3: CASSRGGGQETQYF. Written as DNA, the CDR3 is TGTGCCAGCAGCCGCGGGGGGGGACAAGAGACCCAGTACTTC.

The chain recombines TRBV7-9 with TRBJ1-2; 10 bases match TRBD1. CDR3 size: 14 residues. The germline gives CDR1 SEHNR, CDR2 FQNEAQ (reference sequence). Losses at the gene ends were 7 bases for V and 4 bases for J; bases not matched to a gene: 6. CDR3 in amino acids: CASTYRDRGYGYTF. The DNA for the CDR3 is TGTGCCAGCACCTACCGGGACAGGGGCTATGGCTACACCTTC.

The chain uses TRBV19 and TRBJ2-1, with TRBD2 matching 7 bases. The germline V gene encodes CDR1 LNHDA and CDR2 SQIVND (reference sequence). This CDR3 has 15 residues. The junction had 7 bases not matched to a gene; V was cut back by 3 bases and J by 5 bases. The CDR3 sequence is CASSIFSGPNNEQFF. As DNA, the CDR3 is TGTGCCAGTAGTATCTTTAGCGGGCCAAACAATGAGCAGTTCTTC. Complete variable domain (other parts from reference TRBV19 and TRBJ2-1): DGGITQSPKYLFRKEGQNVTLSCEQNLNHDAMYWYRQDPGQGLRLIYYSQIVNDFQKGDIAEGYSVSREKKESFPLTVTSAQKNPTAFYLCASSIFSGPNNEQFFGPGTRLTVL.

V usage is TRBV28 and J usage is TRBJ2-4; D uncertain. Germline V gene data show CDR1 as MDHEN and CDR2 as SYDVKM. The CDR3 length is 13 residues. V was trimmed by 5 bases and J by 9 bases, leaving 14 bases between them. The CDR3 DNA follows: TGTGCCAGCAGTCCTACTTCTCGTCGCATTCAGTACTTC. Protein product: CASSPTSRRIQYF.

This CDR3 reads CASSSYGTGGEKLFF. DNA for the CDR3: TGTGCCAGCAGTTCCTACGGGACAGGTGGTGAAAAACTGTTTTTT. The chain is built from TRBV27 and TRBJ1-4; 8 bases fit TRBD1. From germline, CDR1 is MNHEY and CDR2 SMNVEV (reference sequence). The V segment lost 4 bases and the J segment 7 bases; nucleotides outside the gene matches: 8. The CDR3 consists of 15 residues.

V usage is TRBV5-1 and J usage is TRBJ2-6; 7 nucleotides match TRBD1. The junction had 6 bases not matched to a gene; V was cut back by 3 bases and J by 0 bases. The germline V gene encodes CDR1 SGHRS and CDR2 YFSETQ. This CDR3 is 17 amino acids long. For the CDR3, the DNA is TGCGCCAGCAGCTCGGGACAGTCATACTCTGGGGCCAACGTCCTGACTTTC. This encodes CASSSGQSYSGANVLTF.

The chain is built from TRBV5-4 and TRBJ1-1; TRBD1 matches 10 bases. CDR3 length: 16 amino acids. The ends lost 4 bases at V and 0 bases at J; junction bases unmatched: 6. Per the germline V gene, CDR1 is SGHNT and CDR2 is YYREEE (reference sequence). Here the CDR3 DNA reads TGTGCCAGCAGCATCGGACAGGGGGGCATGAACACTGAAGCTTTCTTT. Protein product: CASSIGQGGMNTEAFF.

This chain uses TRBV5-1 with TRBJ2-1, with 11 bases matching TRBD2. V was pared by 4 bases and J by 2 bases, with 2 bases of the junction left unmatched. CDR1 is SGHRS and CDR2 is YFSETQ in the germline V gene. The CDR3 spans 15 residues. Here the CDR3 reads CASSALAGAYNEQFF. The CDR3 coding sequence is TGCGCCAGCAGCGCACTAGCGGGAGCCTACAATGAGCAGTTCTTC.

This chain connects TRBV14 to TRBJ2-5, with TRBD2 matching 10 bases. Germline loops: CDR1 SGHDN, CDR2 FVKESK. The CDR3 is 16 amino acids. J gave up 5 bases and V 4 bases, and 10 bases lay outside the gene matches. The CDR3 is CASSPPSGGAYETQYF. The CDR3 coding sequence is TGTGCCAGCAGCCCCCCCAGCGGGGGGGCGTATGAGACCCAGTACTTC.

J is TRBJ1-5 and V is TRBV7-9, with TRBD1 identical over 7 bases. The CDR3 runs to 16 residues. Per germline, CDR1 SEHNR and CDR2 FQNEAQ (reference sequence). With V trimmed by 2 bases and J by 4 bases, 8 bases remained unmatched. CDR3 in DNA: TGTGCCAGCAGCTTATATGGGGGGACAGCTAATCAGCCCCAGCATTTT. Encoded protein: CASSLYGGTANQPQHF.

V is TRBV10-2 and J is TRBJ2-7, with D maybe TRBD2 (6 bases). Trimming left V 7 bases short and J 0 bases short, with 25 bases between. The germline V gene encodes CDR1 WSHSY and CDR2 SAAADI. There are 18 residues in the CDR3. The CDR3 protein is CASTPFWGRQGSSYEQYF. The CDR3 DNA reads TGCGCCAGCACCCCGTTTTGGGGGAGGCAAGGGAGCTCCTACGAGCAGTACTTC.

The V gene is TRBV5-4, the J gene TRBJ1-2; weak D call: TRBD1 (5 bases). With 2 bases removed from V and 4 bases from J, the gap between germline ends came to 15 bases. CDR1 and CDR2 (germline): SGHNT, YYREEE (reference sequence). The CDR3 totals 15 residues. CDR3 sequence reads: CASSFPGGSGYGYTF. The CDR3, as DNA: TGTGCCAGCAGCTTCCCCGGGGGGTCCGGCTATGGCTACACCTTC.

The CDR3 here is CASSNRAQRGPYNEQFF. DNA for the CDR3: TGTGCCAGCAGCAATAGGGCCCAGCGGGGCCCCTACAATGAGCAGTTCTTC. The chain couples TRBV21-1 to TRBJ2-1; no check of the table's D call, TRBD2, against the DNA was made. TRBV21-1 is shown as a pseudogene. The CDR3 is made up of 17 amino acids.

The rearrangement links TRBV24-1 to TRBJ2-3, with 11 bases fitting TRBD2. V gave up 6 bases and J gave up 4 bases; unmatched junction bases: 2. The CDR3 length is 14 residues. CDR1 and CDR2 from the germline V gene are KGHDR and SFDVKD. CDR3 coding DNA: TGTGCCACCAGTAGGGGACTAGCGGCAGATACGCAGTATTTT. Amino acid sequence: CATSRGLAADTQYF.